The clone carrying this TCR beta chain was observed many times. No antigen is known for it. V dropped 4 bases and J dropped 3; count of bases not matched to a gene: 6. The germline V gene encodes CDR1 SGHTA and CDR2 FQGNSA. CDR3 length equals 15 residues. This specimen comes from a study of blood T cells in healthy people across ages. Overall study results and limits: Estimated diversity, derived from one million T cells, was regarded as an underestimate.

For the second PCR, which ran for roughly 7 to 11 cycles, a sample-barcoded 5' primer and a J-beta primer mix were used. Carrying 12 random nucleotides, a template-switch adaptor labeled each individual cDNA molecule. One entry per CDR3 protein, called by TCRdb with MiXCR from the 5' RACE reads. The sample yields 800,000 to 1,300,000 distinct CDR3 sequences, roughly 24% seen once. Every sample gave at least 5 micrograms of total RNA when it was extracted. These data were likewise used in another study, on T cells of mothers and their children. As that report states: Reads recorded for TCR beta CDR3 numbered over 9 million per mother and some 3.3 million per child.

The specimen sequenced was blood. The chain employs TRBV7-2 and TRBJ1-1; 9 nucleotides line up with TRBD1. This clonotype was obtained from a girl aged 2 to 9 in good health. CDR3 amino acids: CASSSYRDRDTEAFF. For the CDR3, the DNA is TGTGCCAGCAGCTCCTACCGGGACAGGGACACTGAAGCTTTCTTT.